This is a list of T cell receptor beta chains from one sample in a study of early T cells in non-severe SARS-CoV-2 infection. TCRdb re-called the 5' RACE reads through MiXCR, storing one row per CDR3 protein. This table has 97,000 or so distinct CDR3 sequences, around 13% appearing once. Sample: whole blood. The source of these receptors is an adult who was a healthcare worker with PCR-confirmed SARS-CoV-2 infection or an uninfected control (not recorded which). Both conserved end residues are part of each CDR3. The order of the fields is clone size, J gene, D gene, V gene, CDR3 protein, CDR3 DNA. The D gene is left open where the match is weak. Expanded clones get a size class; other rows say once, few or many, or leave the size out.

few,TRBJ2-1,TRBD2,TRBV20-1,CSAKLAGVHEQFF,TGCAGTGCTAAACTCGCGGGAGTCCATGAGCAGTTCTTC
NA,TRBJ1-5,NA,TRBV2,CASREGMGPQHF,TGTGCCAGCAGGGAGGGGATGGGACCCCAGCATTTT
many,TRBJ2-1,NA,TRBV15,CATSRDRWDEQFF,TGTGCCACCAGCAGAGACAGGTGGGATGAGCAGTTCTTC
few,TRBJ2-5,NA,TRBV7-9,CASSLSETQYF,TGTGCCAGCAGTTTATCTGAGACCCAGTACTTC
NA,TRBJ2-7,TRBD2,TRBV4-1,CASSVLAGGATAYEQYF,TGCGCCAGCAGCGTTCTAGCGGGAGGGGCTACTGCCTACGAGCAGTACTTC
few,TRBJ2-7,TRBD1,TRBV28,CASSLGQVLNEQYF,TGTGCCAGCAGTCTCGGACAGGTCCTCAACGAGCAGTACTTC
many,TRBJ1-2,TRBD1,TRBV6-5,CASSSDRALGYTF,TGTGCCAGCAGTTCCGACAGGGCCCTGGGCTACACCTTC
once,TRBJ2-7,TRBD1,TRBV28,CASEGVATGEDEQYF,TGTGCCAGCGAAGGAGTTGCGACAGGGGAAGACGAGCAGTACTTC
NA,TRBJ2-1,NA,TRBV21-1,CASTPSRPNEQFF,TGTGCCAGCACGCCTAGCAGACCCAATGAGCAGTTCTTC
many,TRBJ1-1,TRBD1,TRBV27,CASGPSRTGPEGLNTEAFF,TGTGCCAGCGGCCCATCGAGGACAGGGCCGGAGGGCCTTAACACTGAAGCTTTCTTT
many,TRBJ2-7,TRBD1,TRBV7-9,CASSRTGPYEQYF,TGTGCCAGCAGCCGGACAGGGCCCTACGAGCAGTACTTC
many,TRBJ2-1,TRBD1,TRBV4-1,CASSRGTGGEQFF,TGCGCCAGCAGCCGGGGGACAGGGGGTGAGCAGTTCTTC
NA,TRBJ2-7,NA,TRBV6-5,CASSYVARGGEQYF,TGTGCCAGCAGTTACGTTGCCAGGGGAGGTGAGCAGTACTTC
NA,TRBJ2-7,TRBD2,TRBV10-3,CAISESGISYEQYF,TGTGCCATCAGTGAAAGCGGGATATCCTACGAGCAGTACTTC
NA,TRBJ2-1,TRBD2,TRBV20-1,CSAHGASGSYNEQFF,TGCAGTGCCCATGGGGCCAGCGGGAGCTACAATGAGCAGTTCTTC
few,TRBJ1-5,NA,TRBV20-1,CSATPTQGDSNQPQHF,TGCAGTGCTACCCCCACACAGGGAGATAGCAATCAGCCCCAGCATTTT
few,TRBJ2-3,NA,TRBV6-5,CASSYSKSGADTQYF,TGTGCCAGCAGTTACTCCAAAAGTGGCGCAGATACGCAGTATTTT
NA,TRBJ2-5,NA,TRBV18,CASSQRTVQETQYF,TGTGCCAGCTCACAAAGGACAGTCCAAGAGACCCAGTACTTC
few,TRBJ2-2,NA,TRBV6-5,CASKPVMSGELFF,TGTGCCAGCAAACCAGTGATGTCCGGGGAGCTGTTTTTT
NA,TRBJ2-7,TRBD2,TRBV20-1,CSAPGTSNNYEQYF,TGCAGTGCCCCCGGGACTAGCAATAACTACGAGCAGTACTTC
few,TRBJ1-2,NA,TRBV12-3/TRBV12-4,CASSGRQGLFYGYTF,TGTGCCAGCAGTGGCCGGCAGGGGTTATTCTATGGCTACACCTTC
few,TRBJ1-6,NA,TRBV30,CAWSEDSNSPLHF,TGTGCCTGGAGTGAGGACAGTAATTCACCCCTCCACTTT
NA,TRBJ2-5,TRBD2,TRBV20-1,CSARGTSGQETQYF,TGCAGTGCTAGAGGGACTAGCGGCCAAGAGACCCAGTACTTC
many,TRBJ1-1,TRBD1,TRBV6-5,CASRGPGTGPTEAFF,TGTGCCAGCAGGGGTCCCGGGACAGGGCCCACTGAAGCTTTCTTT
NA,TRBJ1-1,NA,TRBV6-5,CASSYGGAWTEAFF,TGTGCCAGCAGTTACGGGGGCGCGTGGACTGAAGCTTTCTTT
NA,TRBJ2-1,TRBD2,TRBV6-5,CASSYLLAGGPNEQFF,TGTGCCAGCAGTTACCTTTTAGCGGGAGGGCCAAATGAGCAGTTCTTC
few,TRBJ2-3,NA,TRBV5-1,CASSLGGSEDTQYF,TGCGCCAGCAGCTTGGGTGGAAGTGAGGATACGCAGTATTTT
many,TRBJ2-6,NA,TRBV7-2,CASSAYPAGANVLTF,TGTGCCAGCAGCGCATACCCCGCTGGGGCCAACGTCCTGACTTTC
many,TRBJ2-5,NA,TRBV11-1,CASSFGLTGGQETQYF,TGTGCCAGCAGCTTTGGACTAACCGGAGGTCAAGAGACCCAGTACTTC
few,TRBJ2-7,NA,TRBV4-3,CASSQTPKIEGAYEQYF,TGCGCCAGCAGCCAAACGCCAAAGATAGAAGGGGCTTACGAGCAGTACTTC
few,TRBJ2-1,TRBD2,TRBV20-1,CSARAPQRGYNEQFF,TGCAGTGCTAGAGCCCCCCAGCGGGGATACAATGAGCAGTTCTTC
few,TRBJ2-2,TRBD1,TRBV9,CASSIMGQGTGELFF,TGTGCCAGCAGCATAATGGGACAGGGCACCGGGGAGCTGTTTTTT
NA,TRBJ2-1,TRBD2,TRBV9,CASSVAGGNEQFF,TGTGCCAGCAGCGTAGCGGGGGGCAATGAGCAGTTCTTC
many,TRBJ2-7,TRBD2,TRBV20-1,CSARAGVGVEQYF,TGCAGTGCTAGGGCGGGAGTGGGCGTGGAGCAGTACTTC
NA,TRBJ2-1,NA,TRBV27,CASSLSAGSSYNEQFF,TGTGCCAGCAGTTTATCGGCGGGAAGCTCCTACAATGAGCAGTTCTTC
many,TRBJ1-1,NA,TRBV20-1,CSAHSNTEAFF,TGCAGTGCGCATTCGAACACTGAAGCTTTCTTT
many,TRBJ2-7,NA,TRBV11-2,CASSLGAGDYEQYF,TGTGCCAGCAGCTTAGGCGCAGGCGACTACGAGCAGTACTTC
NA,TRBJ2-7,NA,TRBV3-1,CASSPTGRPYEQYF,TGTGCCAGCAGCCCTACAGGGAGACCCTACGAGCAGTACTTC
NA,TRBJ2-7,NA,TRBV29-1,CSVDVGPSYEQYF,TGCAGCGTTGACGTAGGGCCCTCCTACGAGCAGTACTTC
many,TRBJ1-1,NA,TRBV9,CASSVGLPPNTEAFF,TGTGCCAGCAGCGTAGGTCTTCCTCCTAACACTGAAGCTTTCTTT
NA,TRBJ1-6,NA,TRBV20-1,CSAYRGSYNSPLHF,TGCAGTGCTTACAGAGGCTCCTATAATTCACCCCTCCACTTT
few,TRBJ2-6,NA,TRBV7-9,CASSSRILSSSGANVLTF,TGTGCCAGCAGTTCCCGGATCCTTTCTTCCTCTGGGGCCAACGTCCTGACTTTC
once,TRBJ2-7,NA,TRBV6-6,CASSYGAGAEQYF,TGTGCCAGCAGTTACGGTGCCGGGGCCGAGCAGTACTTC
few,TRBJ1-1,NA,TRBV6-6,CASFRQADTEAFF,TGTGCCAGCTTTCGGCAGGCAGACACTGAAGCTTTCTTT
NA,TRBJ2-1,NA,TRBV28,CASKDRRTENEQFF,TGTGCCAGCAAAGACAGGCGGACTGAAAATGAGCAGTTCTTC
few,TRBJ2-5,TRBD2,TRBV20-1,CSATKRGQETQYF,TGCAGTGCAACGAAGCGGGGGCAAGAGACCCAGTACTTC
many,TRBJ2-3,NA,TRBV4-1,CASSLGTNTDTQYF,TGCGCCAGCAGCCTTGGCACGAACACAGATACGCAGTATTTT
NA,TRBJ1-2,NA,TRBV7-9,CASSRPGLPTYGYTF,TGTGCCAGCAGCCGACCGGGCCTCCCTACGTATGGCTACACCTTC
NA,TRBJ1-2,NA,TRBV19,CASSITALPQNGYTF,TGTGCCAGTAGTATAACAGCACTCCCTCAGAATGGCTACACCTTC
NA,TRBJ2-1,NA,TRBV9,CASSVGPAYNEQFF,TGTGCCAGCAGCGTAGGGCCCGCCTACAATGAGCAGTTCTTC
NA,TRBJ2-7,NA,TRBV28,CASSRRGLGYEQYF,TGTGCCAGCAGCCGAAGGGGACTGGGCTACGAGCAGTACTTC
NA,TRBJ1-5,NA,TRBV6-1,CASSGVRGIGLGNQPQHF,TGTGCCAGCAGTGGGGTCAGGGGCATAGGGCTAGGCAATCAGCCCCAGCATTTT
many,TRBJ2-1,NA,TRBV12-3/TRBV12-4,CASRPSLPGVPTATDEQFF,TGTGCCAGCAGGCCCTCCCTACCGGGAGTCCCCACCGCCACCGATGAGCAGTTCTTC
NA,TRBJ2-5,NA,TRBV2,CASDPQETQYF,TGTGCCAGCGACCCCCAAGAGACCCAGTACTTC
many,TRBJ2-3,NA,TRBV10-1,CARPGGSGTDTQYF,TGCGCCAGGCCCGGAGGTTCCGGCACAGATACGCAGTATTTT
NA,TRBJ2-7,NA,TRBV18,CASSPLSGASYEQYF,TGTGCCAGCTCACCACTGAGTGGGGCCTCCTACGAGCAGTACTTC
many,TRBJ2-6,NA,TRBV6-2/TRBV6-3,CASSYEDSGANVLTF,TGTGCCAGCAGTTATGAGGACTCTGGGGCCAACGTCCTGACTTTC
many,TRBJ2-1,NA,TRBV4-1,CASSHGNYNEQFF,TGCGCCAGCAGCCACGGAAACTACAATGAGCAGTTCTTC
many,TRBJ2-5,TRBD1,TRBV20-1,CSAGGTGGLETQYF,TGCAGTGCGGGTGGGACAGGGGGTCTGGAGACCCAGTACTTC